These 26 T cell receptor beta chains were all obtained from the same sample, sequenced in a study of blood T cell repertoires in COVID-19 (dated by TCRdb to the early 2020s). The library was generated by the immunoSEQ multiplex PCR assay. This is the immuneACCESS table as TCRdb keeps it, with only in-frame sequences that have V and J called. A part of the clones is gone; compared with another copy, unresolved V genes explain less than half, and the rest is unexplained. The table for this sample lists 25,000 to 30,000 clones; 65% to 90% of them were counted only once. In total, the top ten clones hold about 24% of the sample. The sequencing input was peripheral blood. These receptors originate from a human donor in a cohort sampled during active COVID-19.

V gene TRBV5-1 combines with J gene TRBJ2-5, with 8 bases fitting TRBD2. V lost 1 base and J lost 5; bases outside the gene matches: 10. Germline CDR1 and CDR2: SGHRS and YFSETQ. The CDR3 length is 16 residues. The CDR3 region is CASSLSGGAISETQYF. CDR3 coding DNA: TGCGCCAGCAGCTTGTCCGGGGGGGCCATCTCGGAGACCCAGTACTTC.

This clone was detected only a few times. The CDR3 is CASSPREGTSGSLRPEQYF. DNA of the CDR3: TGTGCCAGTAGTCCTCGGGAGGGGACTAGCGGGAGTCTTCGTCCCGAGCAGTACTTC. This chain joins TRBV19 and TRBJ2-7, with 14 bases lining up with TRBD2. This CDR3 has 19 amino acids. Unmatched junction bases numbered 18, after V lost 5 bases and J lost 6 bases. Germline loops: CDR1 LNHDA, CDR2 SQIVND (reference sequence). Full variable domain (remainder filled in from reference TRBV19 and TRBJ2-7): DGGITQSPKYLFRKEGQNVTLSCEQNLNHDAMYWYRQDPGQGLRLIYYSQIVNDFQKGDIAEGYSVSREKKESFPLTVTSAQKNPTAFYLCASSPREGTSGSLRPEQYFGPGTRLTVT.

V usage is TRBV27 and J usage is TRBJ1-5; D is perhaps TRBD1 (6 bases). V lost 5 bases to trimming and J lost 6 bases, with 11 bases between them. CDR3 length: 13 amino acids. The germline CDR1 and CDR2 sequences are MNHEY and SMNVEV (reference sequence). DNA of the CDR3: TGTGCCAGCAGTCTCACAGGGACTCAGCCCCAGCATTTT. Amino acids: CASSLTGTQPQHF.

The V gene is TRBV28, the J gene TRBJ2-3; D gene ambiguous. Germline values: CDR1 MDHEN, CDR2 SYDVKM. The CDR3 is 14 amino acids. Trimming removed 2 bases at V and 0 bases at J, with 6 bases between. Here the CDR3 DNA reads TGTGCCAGCAGTTTAGCGAGTAGCACAGATACGCAGTATTTT. This codes for CASSLASSTDTQYF.

The chain links TRBV4-3 to TRBJ2-3; tentatively, D is TRBD2 (6 bases). Germline V gene sequence: CDR1 LGHNA, CDR2 YSLEER. The CDR3 contains 18 residues. V lost 5 bases to trimming and J lost 5 bases, with 26 bases between them. This CDR3 reads CASSSARDGSVAEDTQYF. The CDR3 nucleotides read TGCGCCAGCAGCTCAGCACGTGACGGGAGCGTCGCGGAAGATACGCAGTATTTT.

J is TRBJ2-2 and V is TRBV11-2; 7 bases match TRBD2. Per germline, CDR1 SGHAT and CDR2 FQNNGV. This CDR3 region has 16 residues. V was clipped by 2 bases and J by 1 base; unmatched bases: 4. The CDR3 nucleotides are TGTGCCAGCAGCTTAACGCGGGAGTGGAACACCGGGGAGCTGTTTTTT. Its protein product is CASSLTREWNTGELFF. Supplemented by reference TRBV11-2 and TRBJ2-2, the full variable domain reads EAGVAQSPRYKIIEKRQSVAFWCNPISGHATLYWYQQILGQGPKLLIQFQNNGVVDDSQLPKDRFSAERLKGVDSTLKIQPAKLEDSAVYLCASSLTREWNTGELFFGEGSRLTVL.

The V call is TRBV7-9, the J call TRBJ1-3; D is unresolved. Germline CDR1 reads SEHNR; CDR2 reads FQNEAQ (reference sequence). The CDR3 extends over 16 amino acids. Trimming shortened V by 4 bases and J by 3 bases, and 16 bases separated the two germline ends. The CDR3 nucleotides are TGTGCCAGCAGCTCTGGGCAGGTGTCGGTTGGAAACACCATATATTTT. Its protein is CASSSGQVSVGNTIYF.

V gene TRBV6-1 combines with J gene TRBJ1-5; 9 positions match TRBD1. V lost 4 bases, J lost 5 bases, and 15 bases stayed unmatched. CDR3 length equals 18 residues. Germline-derived CDR1 and CDR2 are MNHNS and SASEGT. The CDR3 is CASSGRRDRVTIYQPQHF. CDR3 coding DNA: TGTGCCAGCAGTGGACGCCGGGACAGGGTAACCATTTATCAGCCCCAGCATTTT.

The chain carries TRBV15 and TRBJ2-7; 8 nucleotides align to TRBD1. The CDR3 is 18 residues long. From germline, CDR1 is LNHNV and CDR2 YYDKDF (reference sequence). J was trimmed by 6 bases and V by 3 bases; bases with no gene match: 19. CDR3 bases: TGTGCCACCAGCAGCAGAGATCTCCCCAGGGGGCTGAGTACCGAGCAGTACTTC. This sequence encodes CATSSRDLPRGLSTEQYF.

This sequence joins TRBV18 and TRBJ2-7; possible D gene TRBD1, 5 bases. V lost 0 bases, J lost 7 bases, and 13 bases lay in between. The germline CDR1 and CDR2 sequences are KGHSH and LQKENI. The CDR3 totals 14 residues. CDR3: CASSPPGREFEQYF. CDR3 bases: TGTGCCAGCTCACCACCGGGCAGGGAATTTGAGCAGTACTTC. The full variable domain, completed using reference TRBV18 and TRBJ2-7, is NAGVMQNPRHLVRRRGQEARLRCSPMKGHSHVYWYRQLPEEGLKFMVYLQKENIIDESGMPKERFSAEFPKEGPSILRIQQVVRGDSAAYFCASSPPGREFEQYFGPGTRLTVT.

The chain joins TRBV7-9 to TRBJ2-3; 12 bases align to TRBD2. CDR3 length: 18 amino acids. CDR1 is SEHNR, CDR2 FQNEAQ, per germline (reference sequence). The trim removed 7 bases at V and 2 bases at J, leaving 13 bases unmatched. Here the CDR3 DNA reads TGTGCCAGCATCCTGACTAGCGGGGGTCCAGATCACACAGATACGCAGTATTTT. Amino acids: CASILTSGGPDHTDTQYF.

The rearrangement uses TRBV18 and TRBJ2-1; no definite D call. The germline V gene has CDR1 KGHSH and CDR2 LQKENI. Trimming removed 1 base from V and 7 bases from J, with 11 bases in between. The CDR3 spans 14 residues. CDR3 loop: CASSPQTSRNEQFF. CDR3 in DNA: TGTGCCAGCTCACCACAGACCTCTAGGAATGAGCAGTTCTTC.

A few counts support this clone. J is TRBJ1-1 and V is TRBV27; D gene ambiguous. V lost 5 bases, J lost 1 base, and 11 bases lay in between. The germline V gene has CDR1 MNHEY and CDR2 SMNVEV (reference sequence). The CDR3 sequence is 14 residues long. The DNA for the CDR3 is TGTGCCAGCAGTCCCCGACAACCGAACACTGAAGCTTTCTTT. This encodes CASSPRQPNTEAFF.

The CDR3 nucleotides are TGTGCCAGCAGCTTATCGACTGCTCTGAGCGAGCAGTACTTC. It yields the protein CASSLSTALSEQYF. The chain joins TRBV11-2 to TRBJ2-7, with D unclear. This CDR3 has 14 amino acids. Germline CDR1 reads SGHAT; CDR2 reads FQNNGV. Trimming pared 2 bases from V and 6 bases from J, leaving 14 bases between.

The chain recombines TRBV19 with TRBJ1-5, with D unclear. The CDR3 has 14 amino acids. CDR1 and CDR2 (germline): LNHDA, SQIVND (reference sequence). V shed 5 bases and J shed 1 base, with 9 bases lying between them. The CDR3 DNA reads as TGTGCCAGTAGTCCGGTACAGAGCAATCAGCCCCAGCATTTT. Protein sequence: CASSPVQSNQPQHF.

The chain is built from TRBV2 and TRBJ2-5; possibly TRBD2 for D (6 bases). Trimming took off 7 bases at V and 7 bases at J, with 19 bases between the two ends. From germline, CDR1 is SNHLY and CDR2 FYNNEI. The CDR3 covers 14 residues. In DNA form, the CDR3 reads TGTGCCAGCATGGGGGAGGAGGCCGTCGGGACCCAGTACTTC. The encoded protein is CASMGEEAVGTQYF.

The chain recombines TRBV2 with TRBJ2-2; 8 bases map to TRBD2. The CDR3 spans 17 residues. CDR1 and CDR2 (germline): SNHLY, FYNNEI. With V trimmed by 5 bases and J by 0 bases, 8 bases remained unmatched. The CDR3 DNA follows: TGTGCCAGCAGTTGGGAGCGGGGGCAGACGAACACCGGGGAGCTGTTTTTT. Translated: CASSWERGQTNTGELFF.

The chain employs TRBV5-1 and TRBJ1-1; no firm D call. This CDR3 is built from 14 residues. Germline CDR1 and CDR2: SGHRS and YFSETQ. V lost 0 bases, J lost 3 bases, and 9 bases lay in between. CDR3 sequence: CASSLVGEDTEAFF. The DNA for the CDR3 is TGCGCCAGCAGCTTGGTAGGTGAGGACACTGAAGCTTTCTTT.

The rearrangement joins TRBV11-3 to TRBJ1-3; tentatively, D is TRBD1 (6 bases). The CDR3 runs to 15 residues. Trimming took off 7 bases at V and 0 bases at J, with 13 bases between the two ends. CDR1 and CDR2 from the germline V gene are SGHNT and YENEEA. Written as DNA, the CDR3 is TGTGCCAGCATTAAAGACAGGTGCTCTGGAAACACCATATATTTT. Protein: CASIKDRCSGNTIYF.

V is TRBV7-3 and J is TRBJ2-7; maybe TRBD1 (5 bases). V lost 5 bases to trimming and J lost 5 bases, with 13 bases between them. The CDR3 covers 13 residues. The germline V gene has CDR1 SGHTA and CDR2 FQGTGA. The CDR3 nucleotides read TGTGCCAGCAGCCCACAGGCCTTGGACGAGCAGTACTTC. Protein product: CASSPQALDEQYF.

The chain recombines TRBV7-6 with TRBJ2-7; a weak D match, TRBD2 (6 bases). Between the trimmed V and J ends, which lost 5 bases and 4 bases, there was a span of 18 bases. This CDR3 has 15 residues. In germline, CDR1 is SGHVS, CDR2 FNYEAQ. The CDR3 here is CASSPGLAADYEQYF. In nucleotides, the CDR3 is TGTGCCAGCAGCCCGGGACTGGCCGCTGATTACGAGCAGTACTTC. Looking up the rest from reference TRBV7-6 and TRBJ2-7 gives the full variable domain: GAGVSQSPRYKVTKRGQDVALRCDPISGHVSLYWYRQALGQGPEFLTYFNYEAQQDKSGLPNDRFSAERPEGSISTLTIQRTEQRDSAMYRCASSPGLAADYEQYFGPGTRLTVT.

In this sample, this clone turned up once. The gene calls are TRBV5-1 and TRBJ2-5; the D gene is possibly TRBD1 (5 bases). V was trimmed by 3 bases and J by 2 bases, leaving 11 bases between them. The CDR3 runs to 14 residues. Germline V gives CDR1 SGHRS, CDR2 YFSETQ. The CDR3 protein is CASSSTTAQETQYF. In DNA form, the CDR3 reads TGCGCCAGCAGCTCGACGACAGCGCAAGAGACCCAGTACTTC.

This clone was found once. V usage is TRBV7-2 and J usage is TRBJ2-5; a possible D gene is TRBD1 (5 bases). Germline loops: CDR1 SGHTA, CDR2 FQGNSA. CDR3 length equals 13 residues. Deletions cut 0 bases from V and 9 bases from J, with 11 bases between. CDR3 bases: TGTGCCAGCAGCTTAGCGGGGCCTGATCCCCAGTACTTC. Residues: CASSLAGPDPQYF. Drawing the rest from reference TRBV7-2 and TRBJ2-5, the complete variable domain is GAGVSQSPSNKVTEKGKDVELRCDPISGHTALYWYRQSLGQGLEFLIYFQGNSAPDKSGLPSDRFSAERTGGSVSTLTIQRTQQEDSAVYLCASSLAGPDPQYFGPGTRLLVL.

The chain is built from TRBV27 and TRBJ2-5; a possible D gene is TRBD1 (5 bases). Trimming shortened V by 0 bases and J by 5 bases, and 13 bases separated the two germline ends. Germline V CDR1 and CDR2: MNHEY, SMNVEV (reference sequence). The CDR3 length is 15 residues. CDR3 nucleotides: TGTGCCAGCAGTTTATCCGGACACGCATGGGAGACCCAGTACTTC. Translating it yields CASSLSGHAWETQYF.

The J gene is TRBJ2-1, the V gene TRBV7-9, with TRBD1 identical over 7 bases. The V and J ends lost 5 bases and 0 bases, in that order; junction bases with no gene match: 13. The V gene's germline CDR1 is SEHNR and CDR2 FQNEAQ (reference sequence). This CDR3 is built from 18 residues. The CDR3 region is CASSPAEGGLLSYNEQFF. The CDR3 coding sequence is TGTGCCAGCAGCCCCGCTGAAGGGGGCTTGCTCTCCTACAATGAGCAGTTCTTC.

The chain combines TRBV6-2 or TRBV6-3 with TRBJ2-3; TRBD2 agrees at 9 bases. Per the germline V gene, CDR1 is MNHEY and CDR2 is SVGEGT. Germline trimming cut 3 bases from V and 3 bases from J; bases unmatched to any gene: 7. The CDR3 is 16 amino acids. CDR3: CASSYEAGGMTDTQYF. The CDR3 DNA is TGTGCCAGCAGTTATGAAGCGGGAGGTATGACAGATACGCAGTATTTT.